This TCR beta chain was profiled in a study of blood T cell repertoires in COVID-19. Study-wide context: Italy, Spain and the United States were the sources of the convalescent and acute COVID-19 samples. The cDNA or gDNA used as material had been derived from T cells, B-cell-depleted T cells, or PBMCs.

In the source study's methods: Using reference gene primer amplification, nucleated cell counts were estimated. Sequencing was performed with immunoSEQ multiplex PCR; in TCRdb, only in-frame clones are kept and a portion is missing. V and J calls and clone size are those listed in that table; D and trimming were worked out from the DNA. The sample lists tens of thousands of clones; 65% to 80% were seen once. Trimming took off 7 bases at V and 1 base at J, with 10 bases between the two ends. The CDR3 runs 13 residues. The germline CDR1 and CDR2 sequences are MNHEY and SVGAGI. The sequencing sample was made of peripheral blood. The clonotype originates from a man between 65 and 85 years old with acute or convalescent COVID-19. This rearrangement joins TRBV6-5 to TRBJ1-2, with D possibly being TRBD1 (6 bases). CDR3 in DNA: TGTGCCAGCACCGAAGGGGGTAACTATGGCTACACCTTC. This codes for CASTEGGNYGYTF.